This T cell receptor (beta chain) was retrieved from a study of identical twins. Findings of the study overall: Abundant beta clonotypes from cord blood had fewer insertions, unlike memory repertoires, which showed none. Instead of following the same donors, the conclusions were based on cross-sectional statistical analysis. Twin pairs' shared out-of-frame alpha sequences were enriched in low generation probability.

This CDR3 contains 12 residues. The V end was cut by 0 bases, the J end by 6 bases, with 2 bases between. Germline assignment: CDR1 ENHRY and CDR2 SYGVKD. TCRdb redid the calling of the 5' RACE reads with MiXCR, one entry per CDR3 protein. This table holds hundreds of thousands of distinct CDR3 sequences, around 6.1% found once. This clonotype was seen repeatedly, ten times or more. No antigen is known for it. The TCR sequence derives from a man younger than 35 in good health. This sequence joins TRBV10-3 and TRBJ2-2, with D unresolved. Source material: naive T cells sorted from blood. The CDR3: CAISESAGELFF. CDR3 coding DNA: TGTGCCATCAGTGAGTCCGCCGGGGAGCTGTTTTTT.